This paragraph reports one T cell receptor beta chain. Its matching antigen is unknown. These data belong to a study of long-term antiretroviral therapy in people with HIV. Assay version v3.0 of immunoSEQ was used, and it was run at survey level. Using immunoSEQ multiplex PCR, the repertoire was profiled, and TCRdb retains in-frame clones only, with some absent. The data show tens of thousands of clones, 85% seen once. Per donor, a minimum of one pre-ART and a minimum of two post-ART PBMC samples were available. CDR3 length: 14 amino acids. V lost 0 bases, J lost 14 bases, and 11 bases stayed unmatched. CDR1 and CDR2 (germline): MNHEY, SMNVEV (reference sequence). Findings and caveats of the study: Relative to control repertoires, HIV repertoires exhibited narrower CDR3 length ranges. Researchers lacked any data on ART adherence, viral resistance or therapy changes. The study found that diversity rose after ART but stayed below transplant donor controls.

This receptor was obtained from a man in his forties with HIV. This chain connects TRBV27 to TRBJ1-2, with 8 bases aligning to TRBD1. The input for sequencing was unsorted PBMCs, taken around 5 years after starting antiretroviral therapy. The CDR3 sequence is CASSLSPGTGLETF. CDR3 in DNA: TGTGCCAGCAGTTTATCCCCGGGGACAGGTTTGGAGACCTTC.